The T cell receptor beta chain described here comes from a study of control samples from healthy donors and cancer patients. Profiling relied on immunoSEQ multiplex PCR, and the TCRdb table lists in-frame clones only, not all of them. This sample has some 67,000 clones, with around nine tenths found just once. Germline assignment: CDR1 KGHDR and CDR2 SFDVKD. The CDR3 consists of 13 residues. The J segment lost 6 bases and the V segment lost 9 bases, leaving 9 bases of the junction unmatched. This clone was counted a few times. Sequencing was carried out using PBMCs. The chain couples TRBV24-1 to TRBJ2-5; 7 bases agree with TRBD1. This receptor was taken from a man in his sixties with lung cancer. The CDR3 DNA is TGTGCCACCGGAACAGGGGTTTTACAGACCCAGTACTTC. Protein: CATGTGVLQTQYF.